The 9 T cell receptor beta chains given below trace back to one sample, sequenced in a study of OX40 agonist ivuxolimab in advanced cancers. Only in-frame clones appear in the TCRdb table, and some are missing; sequencing was by immunoSEQ multiplex PCR. This sample has about 25,000 clones, with about 81% found just once. Sequenced here: CD4+ or CD8+ T cells sorted from blood, sampled in a trial of the OX40 agonist ivuxolimab. These receptors were taken from an adult with an advanced solid tumor such as melanoma, head and neck, liver or kidney cancer.

About this clone: The same CDR3 is also encoded by other DNA sequences in this sample. The chain links TRBV27 to TRBJ2-2; D is undetermined. This CDR3 has 12 amino acids. Germline CDR1 reads MNHEY; CDR2 reads SMNVEV (reference sequence). Trimming removed 5 bases from V and 1 base from J, with 2 bases in between. The CDR3 sequence is CASSLNTGELFF. CDR3 in DNA: TGTGCCAGCAGTCTGAACACCGGGGAGCTGTTTTTT.

The DNA for the CDR3 is TGTGCCAGCAGCCCTTACATGGAGCATTTT. Protein sequence: CASSPYMEHF. This rearrangement joins TRBV7-3 to TRBJ1-5; D not resolved. Per germline, CDR1 SGHTA and CDR2 FQGTGA. The CDR3 covers 10 residues. The V end was cut by 5 bases, the J end by 14 bases, with 10 bases between.

This chain joins TRBV27 and TRBJ2-1; D may be TRBD1 (6 bases). V lost 3 bases and J lost 5, with 8 bases in between. The germline V gene encodes CDR1 MNHEY and CDR2 SMNVEV (reference sequence). The CDR3 covers 13 residues. The CDR3 loop is CASSLGAHNEQFF. The CDR3 nucleotides are TGTGCCAGCAGTTTGGGGGCTCACAATGAGCAGTTCTTC.

The CDR3 sequence: CASTWGTTNTGELFF. The DNA of the CDR3 is TGTGCCAGCACCTGGGGGACAACGAACACCGGGGAGCTGTTTTTT. The chain has TRBV6-5 and TRBJ2-2; D is possibly TRBD1 (6 bases). This CDR3 is built from 15 residues. The V and J ends lost 7 bases and 0 bases respectively, with 12 bases between them. In germline, CDR1 is MNHEY, CDR2 SVGAGI.

The V call is TRBV28, the J call TRBJ1-3, with D unclear. CDR3 length: 14 amino acids. Germline CDR1 reads MDHEN; CDR2 reads SYDVKM. V was trimmed by 4 bases and J by 2 bases, leaving 9 bases between them. CDR3 bases: TGTGCCAGCAGTTCTAAGACTGCTGGAAACACCATATATTTT. This encodes CASSSKTAGNTIYF.

V gene TRBV6-6 combines with J gene TRBJ2-1; tentatively, D is TRBD2 (5 bases). The CDR3 is made up of 11 amino acids. Germline V gene data show CDR1 as MNHNY and CDR2 as SVGAGI (reference sequence). The CDR3 coding sequence is TGTGCAGCGGAGCTGGGCCATGAGCAGTTCTTC. Amino acids: CAAELGHEQFF.

The chain employs TRBV5-4 and TRBJ1-4, with 7 bases fitting TRBD1. Trimming removed 4 bases from V and 8 bases from J; junction bases left unmatched: 11. Germline CDR1 is SGHNT and CDR2 is YYREEE (reference sequence). The CDR3 consists of 15 residues. The CDR3 sequence: CASSHPGQEGEKLFF. The CDR3 region has the DNA TGTGCCAGCAGCCATCCCGGACAGGAGGGGGAAAAACTGTTTTTT.

The rearrangement uses TRBV6-1 and TRBJ1-1, with 7 bases aligning to TRBD1. The V gene's germline CDR1 is MNHNS and CDR2 SASEGT. The CDR3 consists of 14 residues. V shed 6 bases, J shed 4 bases, and the junction held 8 bases outside the gene matches. The CDR3, as DNA: TGTGCCAGCAGCGCCCAAGGGGGCATCACTGAAGCTTTCTTT. Residues: CASSAQGGITEAFF.

This chain links TRBV2 with TRBJ2-4; 9 bases match TRBD1. The CDR3 contains 14 residues. Germline V CDR1 and CDR2: SNHLY, FYNNEI. The ends lost 8 bases at V and 0 bases at J; junction bases unmatched: 2. The CDR3 coding sequence is TGTGCCAGCTGGGACAGGGTAGCCAAAAACATTCAGTACTTC. Residues: CASWDRVAKNIQYF.